The rows below give T cell receptor beta chains drawn from one sample of a study of prognosis after radiotherapy for stage I lung cancer. From the multiplex PCR reads, TCRdb called clonotypes with MiXCR, one entry per CDR3 protein. This table has about 16,000 distinct CDR3 sequences, about 40% appearing once. The material sequenced was PBMCs, taken before or after stereotactic body radiation therapy (not recorded which). The receptors stem from a donor older than 45 with non-small cell lung cancer. The CDR3 runs from the conserved cysteine through the conserved F or W. D genes are given only for firm matches. Size tells how often a clone was seen (once, few, many) or the class of an expanded clone, and some rows leave it out.

CDR3nt	CDR3aa	d_gene	v_gene	j_gene	abundance
TGTGCCAGCCAGTCGGGTCGGTGGGCCACTGAAGCTTTCTTT	CASQSGRWATEAFF	NA	TRBV6-2/TRBV6-3	TRBJ1-1	NA
TGTGCCACCAAGCGGGACAGGGAGATGTACGAGCAGTACTTC	CATKRDREMYEQYF	TRBD1	TRBV15	TRBJ2-7	NA
TGTGCCAGTAGGCCGCGGGAGGCCGACAATGAGCAGTTCTTC	CASRPREADNEQFF	TRBD2	TRBV19	TRBJ2-1	many
TGTGCCAGCAGCTCGCGGACTAGCGGGGGGTCCTCCTACAATGAGCAGTTCTTC	CASSSRTSGGSSYNEQFF	TRBD2	TRBV11-2	TRBJ2-1	many
TGTGCCAGTAGTAGTACTAGCGGGAGCTACGAGCAGTACTTC	CASSSTSGSYEQYF	TRBD2	TRBV19	TRBJ2-7	NA
TGTGCCACCAGTGATGGTTTAACAGGGGAAACCTACGAGCAGTACTTC	CATSDGLTGETYEQYF	TRBD1	TRBV24-1	TRBJ2-7	many
TGTGCCTGGGACAGGGACTCCTACGAGCAGTACTTC	CAWDRDSYEQYF	TRBD1	TRBV30	TRBJ2-7	many
TGTGCCAGCGACTTGGGGTCTGGGGCCAACGTCCTGACTTTC	CASDLGSGANVLTF	NA	TRBV11-1	TRBJ2-6	medium-sized
TGCAGTGCGGGGACTCATTCAGATACGCAGTATTTT	CSAGTHSDTQYF	NA	TRBV20-1	TRBJ2-3	many
TGTGCCAGCAGTTACCGACTAGCGGGTGGTGGGAATGAGCAGTTCTTC	CASSYRLAGGGNEQFF	TRBD2	TRBV6-2/TRBV6-3	TRBJ2-1	NA
TGTGCCAGCAGCTCTAGCGGGGGCGGGGATACGCAGTATTTT	CASSSSGGGDTQYF	TRBD2	TRBV7-3	TRBJ2-3	many
TGTGCCAGCAGGCAGACGGACGGCTACACCGGGGAGCTGTTTTTT	CASRQTDGYTGELFF	NA	TRBV6-1	TRBJ2-2	medium-sized
TGTGCCAGCAGGGGACTAGCGGGCCATGAGCAGTTCTTC	CASRGLAGHEQFF	TRBD2	TRBV27	TRBJ2-1	many
TGTGCCATCAGTGGGACAGGGGACTACACCTTC	CAISGTGDYTF	TRBD1	TRBV10-3	TRBJ1-2	many
TGTGCCAGCAGTCGGTCAAGCGGGGGGGCAATTGAGCAGTTCTTC	CASSRSSGGAIEQFF	TRBD2	TRBV27	TRBJ2-1	medium-sized
TGTGCCAGCAGCCCTTTCGACAGGGCGGGGGGCTACACCTTC	CASSPFDRAGGYTF	TRBD1	TRBV7-2	TRBJ1-2	many
TGTGCCAGTGCGACAGCAACTAATGAAAAACTGTTTTTT	CASATATNEKLFF	NA	TRBV19	TRBJ1-4	many
TGCGCCAGCAGCTTGGGGACCGGGACAGGGGATGAGCAGTTCTTC	CASSLGTGTGDEQFF	TRBD1	TRBV5-1	TRBJ2-1	NA
TGTGCCAGCAGTTCCCCCCGTAGCGGGAGCGCACAAGAGACACAGTACTTC	CASSSPRSGSAQETQYF	TRBD2	TRBV6-2/TRBV6-3	TRBJ2-5	NA
TGTGCCAGTAGTCCCTACGTTCAAGGGGAGGGCCTTGAAAATGAGCAGTTCTTC	CASSPYVQGEGLENEQFF	TRBD2	TRBV19	TRBJ2-1	many
TGTGCCATCAAGGGAGAACTCGGGGAGACCCAGTACTTC	CAIKGELGETQYF	NA	TRBV10-3	TRBJ2-5	NA
TGTGCCAGCACAAGCGTGAGAGCGACTAATGAGCAGTTCTTC	CASTSVRATNEQFF	NA	TRBV2	TRBJ2-1	NA
TGTGCCAGCAGCTCTACAGGGTTTACCGGGGAGCTGTTTTTT	CASSSTGFTGELFF	NA	TRBV6-1	TRBJ2-2	NA
TGCGCCAGCAGCCGGGAGTACCTCGATGGCTACACCTTC	CASSREYLDGYTF	NA	TRBV4-1	TRBJ1-2	NA
NA	CASSESVGLGSPPHF	NA	TRBV6-2/TRBV6-3	TRBJ1-6	many
TGTGCCAGCAGTCCGACCTCGACAGGGCGGAACACCATATATTTT	CASSPTSTGRNTIYF	TRBD1	TRBV6-1	TRBJ1-3	many
TGCAGTGCTAGAGAAGCTCTCAACTTACAAGAGACCCAGTACTTC	CSAREALNLQETQYF	NA	TRBV20-1	TRBJ2-5	few
TGCAGTGCTCCAAAAGGGACGCAGTATTTT	CSAPKGTQYF	NA	TRBV20-1	TRBJ2-3	many
TGTGCCAGCAGTGCCCAGGAGGGTTCGGACAATGAGCAGTTCTTC	CASSAQEGSDNEQFF	NA	TRBV6-1	TRBJ2-1	many
TGTGCCAGCATGGGACAGGGGCTAAGGGAGACCCAGTACTTC	CASMGQGLRETQYF	TRBD1	TRBV2	TRBJ2-5	many
TGCAGTGCGGAGGACATGACGTATCTTAATGAAAAACTGTTTTTT	CSAEDMTYLNEKLFF	NA	TRBV20-1	TRBJ1-4	many
TGTGCCAGCAGCTTGTTGTACGGGAGAAACTACGAGCAGTACTTC	CASSLLYGRNYEQYF	NA	TRBV5-4	TRBJ2-7	NA
TGTGCCAGCAGCTTGAGGGGCTACGAGCAGTACTTC	CASSLRGYEQYF	NA	TRBV5-4	TRBJ2-7	many
TGTGCCAGCAGCCGCAAACAGGGATCGAGCACAGATACGCAGTATTTT	CASSRKQGSSTDTQYF	NA	TRBV11-2	TRBJ2-3	medium-sized
TGTGCCAGCAGCTTCCGGGCCTTCGACTACAATGAGCAGTTCTTC	CASSFRAFDYNEQFF	NA	TRBV7-2	TRBJ2-1	NA
TGTGCCATCAGGGGGAAAGAGGAAGAGCAGTACTTC	CAIRGKEEEQYF	NA	TRBV10-3	TRBJ2-7	NA
TGTGCCAGCAGTCCCAGTCGAGTTATGAACACTGAAGCTTTCTTT	CASSPSRVMNTEAFF	NA	TRBV27	TRBJ1-1	NA
TGCAGTGCATTGTACCCTTTGCGGGGCTTCTCCTACGAGCAGTACTTC	CSALYPLRGFSYEQYF	NA	TRBV20-1	TRBJ2-7	once
TGTGCCAGCAGCCTGAGGGGCAGGCCCTCAGATACGCAGTATTTT	CASSLRGRPSDTQYF	NA	TRBV9	TRBJ2-3	many
TGCGCCAGCAGCCAGGGGAGATCCGAAGGAGAAAAACTGTTTTTT	CASSQGRSEGEKLFF	NA	TRBV4-3	TRBJ1-4	medium-sized
TGTGCCAGTAGTACAGGGACCACCGGGGAGCTGTTTTTT	CASSTGTTGELFF	NA	TRBV19	TRBJ2-2	medium-sized
TGTGCCAGCGGCGAAGGGGGGGATACCAAAAACATTCAGTACTTC	CASGEGGDTKNIQYF	NA	TRBV28	TRBJ2-4	many
TGTGCCAGTAGCCCCCCCCCACCGGGGGCTAAGAACACTGAAGCTTTCTTT	CASSPPPPGAKNTEAFF	NA	TRBV19	TRBJ1-1	many
TGCGCCAGCAGCCAAGCGATTTTGAGTGGCGGGGAGCTGTTTTTT	CASSQAILSGGELFF	NA	TRBV4-3	TRBJ2-2	many
TGCAGTGCTAGTAGGCAGGGGGACTATGGCTACACCTTC	CSASRQGDYGYTF	TRBD1	TRBV20-1	TRBJ1-2	many
TGCGCCAGCAGCTTCTGGGGCGGTGTAGAAGACATTCAGTACTTC	CASSFWGGVEDIQYF	NA	TRBV5-1	TRBJ2-4	NA
TGTGCCAGTAGTGTTACACAGGGGTCTGGGGCCAACGTCCTGACTTTC	CASSVTQGSGANVLTF	TRBD1	TRBV19	TRBJ2-6	medium-sized
TGTGCCACCAGCAGAGATGGACCGGCGGGAGATACGCAGTATTTT	CATSRDGPAGDTQYF	NA	TRBV15	TRBJ2-3	many